This TCR beta chain was documented in a study of a mutant IDH1 vaccine in newly diagnosed glioma. As concerns this clone: Its antigen is undetermined.

Assay used: immunoSEQ multiplex PCR; TCRdb lists only in-frame clones, some missing. The sample consists of tens of thousands of clones, approximately 80% of them appearing once. This CDR3 has 14 amino acids. Per the germline V gene, CDR1 is SGHRS and CDR2 is YFSETQ. Trimming removed 4 bases at V and 4 bases at J, with 14 bases between. The time point here: week 11, during vaccination. Vaccinated patients received 300 ug of mutant IDH1 20-mer peptide per dose, with topical imiquimod. The specimen comprised PBMCs, sampled from a glioma patient whose treatment included an IDH1 peptide vaccine. The rearrangement links TRBV5-1 to TRBJ1-1, with D uncertain. This TCR was sampled from a man aged 30-40 years with glioma. CDR3 sequence reads: CASSAQTLSTEAFF. CDR3 DNA: TGCGCCAGCAGCGCCCAAACTCTCTCCACTGAAGCTTTCTTT.